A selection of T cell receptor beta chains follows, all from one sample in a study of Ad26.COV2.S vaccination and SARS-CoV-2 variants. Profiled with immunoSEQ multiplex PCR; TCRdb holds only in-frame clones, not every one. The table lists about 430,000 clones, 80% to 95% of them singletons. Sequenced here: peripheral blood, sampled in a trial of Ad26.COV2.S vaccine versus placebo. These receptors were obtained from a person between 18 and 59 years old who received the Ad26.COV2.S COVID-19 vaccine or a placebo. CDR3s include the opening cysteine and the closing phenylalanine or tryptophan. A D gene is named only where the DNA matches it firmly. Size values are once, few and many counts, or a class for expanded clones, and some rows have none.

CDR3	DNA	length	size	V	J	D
CASSPPSGQSRTEAFF	TGTGCCAGCTCACCACCGTCGGGGCAAAGTAGGACTGAAGCTTTCTTT	16	.	TRBV18	TRBJ1-1	.
CATSRGEREWELFF	TGTGCCACCAGCAGGGGGGAGCGGGAGTGGGAGCTGTTTTTT	14	.	TRBV15	TRBJ2-2	TRBD2
CASRFPRAGKNTGELFF	TGTGCCAGCCGCTTCCCCCGGGCCGGCAAGAACACCGGGGAGCTGTTTTTT	17	.	TRBV7-9	TRBJ2-2	.
CASSESTAQETQYF	TGCGCCAGCAGTGAGTCGACAGCCCAAGAGACCCAGTACTTC	14	.	TRBV10-1	TRBJ2-5	.
CASSQVLSRGRPTDTQYF	TGTGCCAGCAGCCAAGTTTTGTCAAGAGGACGACCCACAGATACGCAGTATTTT	18	.	TRBV14	TRBJ2-3	.
CASSIAGTNYGYTF	TGTGCCAGTAGTATAGCAGGGACTAACTATGGCTACACCTTC	14	.	TRBV19	TRBJ1-2	.
CASSPGGLRTGELFF	TGTGCCAGCAGTCCCGGGGGACTCCGGACCGGGGAGCTGTTTTTT	15	.	TRBV2	TRBJ2-2	.
CAISEGGRGNNEQFF	TGTGCCATCAGTGAAGGTGGCAGGGGAAACAATGAGCAGTTCTTC	15	.	TRBV10-3	TRBJ2-1	.
CAWRADSSYNEQFF	TGTGCCTGGAGAGCGGATAGCTCCTACAATGAGCAGTTCTTC	14	.	TRBV30	TRBJ2-1	.
CAITSPGTGANVLTF	TGTGCCATCACCTCTCCAGGGACAGGGGCCAACGTCCTGACTTTC	15	.	TRBV10-3	TRBJ2-6	.
CASSKAATCTDTQYF	TGTGCCAGCAGCAAGGCGGCCACCTGCACAGATACGCAGTATTTT	15	.	TRBV21-1	TRBJ2-3	.
CASTPTANYGYTF	TGTGCCAGCACCCCGACAGCTAACTATGGCTACACCTTC	13	.	TRBV12-3/TRBV12-4	TRBJ1-2	.
CASSFRGPYTEAFF	TGTGCCAGCAGTTTCCGGGGGCCCTACACTGAAGCTTTCTTT	14	once	TRBV28	TRBJ1-1	.
CASRPGLAGGVQFF	TGTGCCAGCAGGCCGGGACTAGCGGGAGGGGTGCAGTTCTTC	14	.	TRBV27	TRBJ2-1	TRBD2
CASSPLPSSGRQANTGELFF	TGCGCCAGCAGCCCCCTCCCGAGTAGCGGGAGGCAAGCGAACACCGGGGAGCTGTTTTTT	20	.	TRBV4-3	TRBJ2-2	TRBD2
CSASKTSLAPETQYF	TGCAGTGCTAGTAAAACTAGCTTGGCTCCAGAGACCCAGTACTTC	15	.	TRBV20-1	TRBJ2-5	.
CASSVGAGDRAYEQYF	TGTGCCAGCAGCGTGGGTGCGGGAGATAGGGCCTACGAGCAGTACTTC	16	.	TRBV9	TRBJ2-7	TRBD2
CASSLPSAYNEQFF	TGTGCCAGCAGCTTGCCCAGTGCCTACAATGAGCAGTTCTTC	14	once	TRBV5-4	TRBJ2-1	.
CASSSGSPYGYTF	TGTGCCAGCAGTTCCGGAAGCCCCTATGGCTACACCTTC	13	.	TRBV12-3/TRBV12-4	TRBJ1-2	.
CASSYYVASGSHEQYF	TGTGCCAGCAGTTACTACGTGGCTAGCGGGAGCCACGAGCAGTACTTC	16	once	TRBV6-2/TRBV6-3	TRBJ2-7	TRBD2
CASSERLGGHEQFF	TGTGCCAGCAGTGAACGACTAGGGGGCCATGAGCAGTTCTTC	14	.	TRBV2	TRBJ2-1	.
CSVRTGIDEQFF	TGCAGCGTACGGACAGGGATCGATGAGCAGTTCTTC	12	.	TRBV29-1	TRBJ2-1	TRBD1
CASSVASGSQNEQFF	TGTGCCAGCAGCGTAGCTAGCGGGAGTCAAAATGAGCAGTTCTTC	15	.	TRBV9	TRBJ2-1	TRBD2
CASSRGPGGYGANVLTF	TGTGCCAGCAGTCGGGGGCCTGGAGGCTATGGGGCCAACGTCCTGACTTTC	17	.	TRBV6-6	TRBJ2-6	.
CASSQVQNNEQFF	TGCGCCAGCAGCCAAGTACAGAACAATGAGCAGTTCTTC	13	.	TRBV4-1	TRBJ2-1	.
CASHRWGISYEQYF	TGTGCCAGCCACCGATGGGGGATCTCCTACGAGCAGTACTTC	14	.	TRBV7-2	TRBJ2-7	.
CASSMTRDRSEKLFF	TGTGCCAGTAGTATGACCCGGGACAGGTCTGAAAAACTGTTTTTT	15	.	TRBV19	TRBJ1-4	TRBD1
CASSQGSGTLTTEAFF	TGTGCCAGCAGCCAAGGATCGGGCACCTTAACCACTGAAGCTTTCTTT	16	.	TRBV3-1/TRBV3-2	TRBJ1-1	.
CASSTLAGGTYEQYF	TGTGCCAGCAGCACCCTAGCGGGAGGGACCTACGAGCAGTACTTC	15	.	TRBV7-9	TRBJ2-7	TRBD2
CASSQARTGILTNEQFF	TGCGCCAGCAGCCAAGCCCGAACCGGGATCCTTACCAATGAGCAGTTCTTC	17	.	TRBV4-1	TRBJ2-1	.
CASSAPAGELFF	TGTGCCAGCAGTGCACCCGCCGGGGAGCTGTTTTTT	12	.	TRBV25-1	TRBJ2-2	.
CAISEGEFSSYNEQFF	TGTGCCATCAGTGAGGGTGAGTTTAGCTCCTACAATGAGCAGTTCTTC	16	.	TRBV10-3	TRBJ2-1	.
CASRPPASGSPDTQYF	TGTGCCAGCAGACCCCCCGCTAGCGGGAGCCCAGATACGCAGTATTTT	16	.	TRBV7-9	TRBJ2-3	TRBD2
CAINAASGSGTDTQYF	TGTGCCATCAACGCGGCTAGCGGGAGCGGCACAGATACGCAGTATTTT	16	.	TRBV10-3	TRBJ2-3	TRBD2
CASRSQGPDTQYF	TGTGCCAGCAGGTCACAGGGGCCAGATACGCAGTATTTT	13	.	TRBV6-5	TRBJ2-3	TRBD1
CASSLSHRTDTQYF	TGTGCCAGCAGCTTATCCCACAGAACAGATACGCAGTATTTT	14	once	TRBV7-3	TRBJ2-3	.
CASSLEGARTDTQYF	TGTGCCAGCAGCTTGGAGGGGGCGCGCACAGATACGCAGTATTTT	15	.	TRBV5-8	TRBJ2-3	TRBD1
CASSFVRRETQYF	TGTGCCAGCAGCTTTGTACGTCGAGAGACCCAGTACTTC	13	.	TRBV7-2	TRBJ2-5	.
CASSLTDSNTEAFF	TGCGCCAGCAGCTTGACAGATTCGAACACTGAAGCTTTCTTT	14	.	TRBV5-1	TRBJ1-1	.
CASSQDHFSLPSYNEQFF	TGCGCCAGCAGCCAAGATCACTTTTCCTTACCGTCCTACAATGAGCAGTTCTTC	18	.	TRBV4-3	TRBJ2-1	.
CASSRTALYYGYTF	TGTGCCAGCAGTCGGACAGCTCTATACTATGGCTACACCTTC	14	.	TRBV2	TRBJ1-2	.